This is a list of T cell receptor beta chains from one sample in a study of cytomegalovirus exposure and HLA in healthy donors. TCRdb's table, derived via immunoSEQ multiplex PCR, lists solely in-frame clones and lacks some. The sample records around 68,000 clones, approximately 72% being singletons. The sample was PBMCs. The source is a woman in her 30s in good health and CMV-seronegative. The CDR3 runs from the conserved cysteine through the conserved F or W. The D gene is left open where the match is weak. Some rows have no size entry. The others give once, few or many, or a class for an expanded clone.

j_gene | d_gene | abundance | v_gene | CDR3aa | CDR3nt
TRBJ1-5 | NA | NA | TRBV6-4 | CAGWRGPEPQHF | TGTGCCGGTTGGAGGGGACCTGAGCCCCAGCATTTT
TRBJ2-7 | NA | NA | TRBV7-9 | CASSSGNLYEQYF | TGTGCCAGCAGCTCGGGAAACCTCTACGAGCAGTACTTC
TRBJ2-5 | NA | NA | TRBV19 | CASSRPGGARQETQYF | TGTGCCAGTAGTCGCCCTGGGGGGGCGAGGCAAGAGACCCAGTACTTC
TRBJ1-3 | TRBD1 | NA | TRBV6-5 | CASSLQGFSGNTIYF | TGTGCCAGCAGTTTACAGGGGTTCTCTGGAAACACCATATATTTT
TRBJ1-1 | NA | NA | TRBV10-1 | CASSESAGNTEAFF | TGCGCCAGCAGTGAGTCCGCGGGGAACACTGAAGCTTTCTTT
TRBJ2-7 | TRBD1 | NA | TRBV14 | CASTRDRVGEQYF | TGTGCCAGCACCCGGGACAGGGTAGGTGAGCAGTACTTC
TRBJ2-2 | NA | NA | TRBV10-2 | CASRRTANTGELFF | TGCGCCAGCCGAAGGACAGCGAACACCGGGGAGCTGTTTTTT
TRBJ1-4 | NA | NA | TRBV2 | CASSVYKGREEKLFF | TGTGCCAGCAGTGTGTATAAGGGGAGGGAGGAAAAACTGTTTTTT
TRBJ2-5 | NA | NA | TRBV5-5 | CASSYLRTGGGETQYF | TGTGCCAGCAGCTACCTCCGGACAGGAGGGGGAGAGACCCAGTACTTC
TRBJ1-1 | NA | NA | TRBV5-4 | CASSSTGRVTEAFF | TGTGCCAGCAGCTCAACAGGGAGGGTCACTGAAGCTTTCTTT
TRBJ1-6 | NA | NA | TRBV28 | CASSSRRLNSPLHF | TGTGCCAGCAGTTCACGCAGGCTTAATTCACCCCTCCACTTT
TRBJ1-2 | NA | NA | TRBV5-1 | CASSLAYRDGPRRGYTF | TGCGCCAGCAGCTTGGCCTACAGGGATGGCCCCAGACGAGGCTACACCTTC
TRBJ2-5 | TRBD1 | once | TRBV9 | CASSGTGPKETQYF | TGTGCCAGCTCCGGGACAGGGCCAAAAGAGACCCAGTACTTC
TRBJ1-5 | NA | NA | TRBV7-9 | CASSPQADNQPQHF | TGTGCAAGCAGCCCACAAGCGGACAATCAGCCCCAGCATTTT
TRBJ2-1 | TRBD2 | NA | TRBV6-4 | CASSDSRGGGAEFEQFF | TGTGCCAGCAGTGACTCGCGGGGCGGGGGGGCGGAGTTTGAGCAGTTCTTC
TRBJ1-2 | TRBD1 | NA | TRBV6-1 | CASSYEGAYGYTF | TGTGCCAGCAGTTATGAGGGGGCGTATGGCTACACCTTC
TRBJ2-2 | NA | NA | TRBV2 | CASRSAGFPGELFF | TGTGCCAGCCGATCTGCAGGGTTTCCCGGGGAGCTGTTTTTT
TRBJ1-2 | NA | few | TRBV29-1 | CSVEHPGAGYTF | TGCAGCGTTGAACACCCAGGGGCCGGCTACACCTTC
TRBJ1-1 | NA | NA | TRBV19 | CASSIGRASEAFF | TGTGCCAGTAGTATAGGCAGGGCTTCTGAAGCTTTCTTT
TRBJ2-1 | NA | NA | TRBV5-4 | CASSLSGYYNEQFF | TGTGCCAGCAGCTTGTCGGGGTACTACAATGAGCAGTTCTTC
TRBJ2-7 | TRBD2 | NA | TRBV7-4 | CAPPVLGGGSHLNYEQYF | TGTGCCCCCCCAGTTTTAGGCGGGGGGTCACACCTCAACTACGAGCAGTACTTC
TRBJ1-3 | NA | NA | TRBV5-4 | CASSLYAGVGNTIYF | TGTGCCAGCAGCTTGTATGCAGGGGTCGGAAACACCATATATTTT
TRBJ1-5 | NA | NA | TRBV7-3 | CASSSPEGGGGQPQHF | TGTGCCAGCAGCTCACCCGAGGGGGGGGGAGGACAGCCCCAGCATTTT
TRBJ1-2 | TRBD1 | NA | TRBV7-3 | CASSLSGTGGGNYGYTF | TGTGCCAGCAGCTTATCCGGGACAGGGGGCGGGAACTATGGCTACACCTTC
TRBJ1-1 | NA | NA | TRBV7-9 | CASSPFEVATEAFF | TGTGCCAGCAGCCCCTTCGAGGTAGCCACTGAAGCTTTCTTT
TRBJ2-3 | TRBD1 | once | TRBV4-3 | CASSQDSRQGLGTDTQYF | TGCGCCAGCAGCCAAGATTCCCGACAGGGGTTGGGCACAGATACGCAGTATTTT
TRBJ1-4 | NA | NA | TRBV5-1 | CASSLSGSVGRSDEKLFF | TGCGCCAGCAGCTTGTCGGGGTCGGTAGGGCGATCCGATGAAAAACTGTTTTTT
TRBJ1-1 | NA | NA | TRBV25-1 | CASSGGPENTEAFF | TGTGCCAGCAGTGGGGGGCCAGAGAACACTGAAGCTTTCTTT
TRBJ1-1 | NA | few | TRBV7-7 | CASSPDSYTEAFF | TGTGCCAGCAGTCCAGACAGCTACACTGAAGCTTTCTTT
TRBJ2-3 | TRBD1 | NA | TRBV4-1 | CASSHTGGTDTQYF | TGCGCCAGCAGCCATACAGGGGGCACAGATACGCAGTATTTT
TRBJ1-6 | TRBD1 | once | TRBV27 | CASSNHRGIGSPLHF | TGTGCCAGCAGTAACCACAGGGGAATTGGTTCACCCCTCCACTTT
TRBJ1-2 | NA | NA | TRBV10-2 | CASSESRGGSGYTF | TGCGCCAGCAGTGAGTCACGGGGAGGGAGCGGCTACACCTTC
TRBJ1-5 | NA | NA | TRBV5-1 | CASSLVGQFSGYSNQPQHF | TGCGCCAGCAGCTTGGTTGGCCAGTTTTCAGGTTATAGCAATCAGCCCCAGCATTTT
TRBJ1-4 | NA | NA | TRBV6-5 | CASSYGRRREKLFF | TGTGCCAGCAGTTACGGCCGTCGGCGGGAAAAACTGTTTTTT
TRBJ2-5 | TRBD2 | NA | TRBV4-3 | CASSPGGPGETQYF | TGCGCCAGCAGCCCGGGGGGGCCAGGAGAGACCCAGTACTTC
TRBJ2-5 | TRBD2 | NA | TRBV6-6 | CAAGGGETQYF | TGTGCTGCCGGGGGGGGAGAGACCCAGTACTTC
TRBJ1-2 | NA | few | TRBV6-5 | CASSYSRETYGYTF | TGTGCCAGCAGTTACTCGCGGGAGACCTATGGCTACACCTTC
TRBJ1-6 | TRBD1 | NA | TRBV29-1 | CSVRDRGNNSPLHF | TGCAGCGTCCGGGACAGGGGTAATAATTCACCCCTCCACTTT
TRBJ2-3 | TRBD1 | few | TRBV4-3 | CASSLRSYRDSPTDTQYF | TGCGCCAGCAGCCTGAGATCGTATCGGGACAGCCCCACAGATACGCAGTATTTT
TRBJ1-1 | TRBD1 | few | TRBV6-6 | CANKDRDSDTEAFF | TGTGCTAACAAAGACCGGGACAGCGACACTGAAGCTTTCTTT
TRBJ1-3 | NA | NA | TRBV9 | CASSVLGNTIYF | TGTGCCAGCAGCGTACTTGGAAACACCATATATTTT
TRBJ1-5 | NA | few | TRBV19 | CASSSRGPPSGQPQHF | TGTGCCAGTAGTAGCAGGGGCCCCCCAAGCGGTCAGCCCCAGCATTTT
TRBJ2-7 | NA | few | TRBV7-3 | CASSLSHSSYEQYF | TGTGCCAGCAGCTTAAGCCACAGCTCCTACGAGCAGTACTTC
TRBJ1-2 | TRBD1 | NA | TRBV6-6 | CASSYSTQGAVYGYTF | TGTGCCAGCAGTTACTCGACACAGGGGGCTGTCTATGGCTACACCTTC
TRBJ1-2 | NA | NA | TRBV4-2 | CASSQAVRGYTF | TGTGCCAGCAGCCAAGCGGTCCGGGGCTACACCTTC
TRBJ2-3 | TRBD2 | NA | TRBV4-3 | CASSQDQTSGGQYF | TGCGCCAGCAGCCAAGATCAAACTAGCGGGGGTCAGTATTTT
TRBJ2-5 | NA | NA | TRBV5-8 | CASRPGVQETQYF | TGTGCCAGCAGGCCAGGGGTCCAAGAGACCCAGTACTTC
TRBJ2-5 | TRBD2 | NA | TRBV5-4 | CASSTLAGGETQYF | TGTGCCAGCAGCACCCTAGCGGGGGGCGAGACCCAGTACTTC
TRBJ2-7 | NA | NA | TRBV14 | CASSHDLGAYEQYF | TGTGCCAGCAGCCATGACCTAGGGGCCTACGAGCAGTACTTC
TRBJ1-5 | NA | NA | TRBV6-6 | CASRQQRAVGQPQHF | TGTGCCAGCAGGCAACAGAGAGCGGTTGGGCAGCCCCAGCATTTT
TRBJ1-2 | TRBD1 | NA | TRBV30 | CAWSATLGQGAYGYTF | TGTGCCTGGAGCGCAACACTGGGACAGGGGGCCTATGGCTACACCTTC
TRBJ2-7 | TRBD2 | NA | TRBV5-5 | CASSLALGLAGGYEQYF | TGTGCCAGCAGCTTGGCCCTTGGACTAGCGGGGGGTTACGAGCAGTACTTC
TRBJ2-7 | NA | few | TRBV25-1 | CASSGSTASYEQYF | TGTGCCAGCAGTGGATCGACAGCCTCCTACGAGCAGTACTTC
TRBJ1-5 | TRBD1 | NA | TRBV28 | CASRSTGDQPQHF | TGTGCCAGCAGGTCCACAGGGGATCAGCCCCAGCATTTT
TRBJ2-6 | NA | NA | TRBV6-5 | CASSYESPGANVLTF | TGTGCCAGCAGTTACGAGTCCCCTGGGGCCAACGTCCTGACTTTC
TRBJ2-7 | NA | NA | TRBV15 | CATSVGALSSYEQYF | TGTGCCACCTCAGTAGGGGCGCTAAGCTCCTACGAGCAGTACTTC
TRBJ2-2 | NA | NA | TRBV9 | CASSADQGGAGELFF | TGTGCCAGCAGCGCGGACCAAGGAGGCGCCGGGGAGCTGTTTTTT
TRBJ1-6 | TRBD1 | few | TRBV27 | CASRSGGYYNSHLHF | TGTGCCAGCAGATCAGGGGGCTACTATAATTCACACCTCCATTTT
TRBJ1-1 | NA | once | TRBV7-2 | CASSLVAGITEAFF | TGTGCCAGCAGCTTAGTGGCAGGGATTACTGAAGCTTTCTTT
TRBJ2-7 | NA | few | TRBV30 | CAWSNPRDSHYEQYF | TGTGCCTGGAGTAACCCCCGTGACTCCCACTACGAGCAGTACTTC